The TCR beta chain described here comes from a study of blood T cells in healthy people across ages. Comments on this clonotype: Compared with germline, one end of the junction differs, possibly owing to a read error.

Alongside a J-beta primer mix, a sample-barcoded 5' primer served in a second PCR lasting about 6 to 12 cycles. A template-switch adaptor that had 12 random nucleotides put a tag on each cDNA molecule. TCRdb independently ran MiXCR on the 5' RACE reads; one entry per CDR3 protein. The sample holds roughly 410,000 distinct CDR3 sequences; more than 45% are singletons and the top ten take around 50%. Healthy individuals of Caucasian origin from Russia, aged about 6 to 95, served as donors. The CDR3 totals 13 residues. The germline gives CDR1 LGHNA, CDR2 YNFKEQ. V is TRBV4-2 and J is TRBJ1-1; D perhaps matches TRBD1 (5 bases). Material: blood. The clonotype was recovered from a man in his sixties in good health. CDR3 in DNA: TGTGTCAGCAGCCGACACTCAAACAGGGAAGCTTTCTTT. Translated, it gives CVSSRHSNREAFF.